Detailed here is one T cell receptor beta chain. Its antigen is unidentified. During its preparation, the TCRbeta library received unique molecular identifiers. TCRdb re-called the PCR reads with MiXCR, one entry per CDR3 protein. The sample contains approximately 1,000,000 distinct CDR3 sequences, roughly 31% of which appear only once. This record belongs to a study of T-cell reconstitution after alpha-beta-depleted transplantation in children. General study points: By about two months after transplant, alpha-beta T cells reportedly arose from several hundred graft clones that had expanded. The main origin of T-cell counts and diversity one year after transplant was newly produced T cells. Some patients owed their high day-60 TCRbeta diversity to surviving recipient T cells and thymic progenitors.

The receptor's source is a boy under three years old who had a stem cell transplant for SCID, so the T cells may come from the graft donor. The sequences come from PBMCs, mostly from graft donor cells, collected 360 days after TCRalphabeta/CD19-depleted stem cell transplant.

CDR3 sequence reads: CASSVEPTYLYEQYF. CDR3 nucleotides: TGTGCCAGCAGCGTAGAACCGACTTACCTCTACGAGCAGTACTTC. The V and J genes are TRBV9 and TRBJ2-7; no clear D. The germline CDR1 and CDR2 sequences are SGDLS and YYNGEE. Trimming cost V 0 bases and J 3 bases, with 13 bases left between them. This CDR3 contains 15 residues.